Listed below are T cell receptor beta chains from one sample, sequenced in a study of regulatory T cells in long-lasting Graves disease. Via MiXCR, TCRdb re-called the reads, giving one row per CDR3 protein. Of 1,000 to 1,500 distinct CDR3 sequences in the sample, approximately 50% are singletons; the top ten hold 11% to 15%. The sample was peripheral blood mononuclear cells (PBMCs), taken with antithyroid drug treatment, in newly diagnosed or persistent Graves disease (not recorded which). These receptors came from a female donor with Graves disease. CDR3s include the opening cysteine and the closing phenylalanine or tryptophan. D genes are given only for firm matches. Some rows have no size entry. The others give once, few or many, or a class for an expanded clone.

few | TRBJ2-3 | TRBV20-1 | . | CSAPFVSPDTQYF | TGCAGTGCTCCCTTCGTTAGTCCAGATACGCAGTATTTT
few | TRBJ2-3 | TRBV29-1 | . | CSAPFVSSADTQYF | TGCAGCGCCCCTTTTGTTAGTTCTGCAGATACGCAGTATTTT
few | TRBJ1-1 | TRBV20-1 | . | CSARDGGTANTEAFF | TGCAGTGCTAGAGATGGGGGGACGGCGAACACTGAAGCTTTCTTT
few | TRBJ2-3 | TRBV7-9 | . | CASSSYSEDTQYF | TGTGCCAGCAGCTCGTACTCGGAGGATACGCAGTATTTT
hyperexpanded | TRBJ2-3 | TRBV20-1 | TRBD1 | CSAHPLQGSDTQYF | TGCAGTGCCCACCCACTACAGGGGTCAGATACGCAGTATTTT
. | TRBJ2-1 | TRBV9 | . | CASSVGLVAYNEQFF | TGTGCCAGCAGCGTAGGACTAGTCGCCTACAATGAGCAGTTCTTC
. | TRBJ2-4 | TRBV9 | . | CASSSQRGKNIQYF | TGTGCCAGCAGCTCCCAGAGGGGGAAAAACATTCAGTACTTC
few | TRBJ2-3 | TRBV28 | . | CASSLADTQYF | TGTGCCAGCAGTTTGGCCGATACGCAGTATTTT
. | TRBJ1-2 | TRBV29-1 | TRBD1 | CSVEDPLGTGVNYGYTF | TGCAGCGTTGAAGATCCCCTGGGGACAGGAGTAAACTATGGCTACACCTTC
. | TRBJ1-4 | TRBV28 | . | CASSWGATNEKLFF | TGTGCCAGCAGCTGGGGTGCAACTAATGAAAAACTGTTTTTT
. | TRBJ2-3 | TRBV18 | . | CASNRARTDMQYF | TGTGCCAGCAACCGGGCCCGCACAGATATGCAGTATTTT
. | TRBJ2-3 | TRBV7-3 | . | CASSLGGGGTDTQYF | TGTGCCAGCAGCCTAGGTGGAGGGGGCACAGATACGCAGTATTTT
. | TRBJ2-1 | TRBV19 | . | CASSPRGGGANEQFF | TGTGCCAGTAGCCCTAGAGGGGGAGGGGCGAATGAGCAGTTCTTC
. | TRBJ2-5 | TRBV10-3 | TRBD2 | CAISGLAVETQYF | TGTGCCATCTCGGGACTAGCGGTTGAGACCCAGTACTTC
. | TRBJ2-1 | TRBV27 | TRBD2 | CASSFSGIRYNEQFF | TGTGCCAGCAGCTTTAGCGGGATTAGGTACAATGAGCAGTTCTTC
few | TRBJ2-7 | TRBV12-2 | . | CASRFKTAGTGNYEQYF | TGTGCAAGTCGCTTTAAGACCGCCGGGACAGGGAACTACGAGCAGTACTTC
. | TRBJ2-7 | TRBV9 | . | CASSVGTQSSYEQYF | TGTGCCAGCAGTGTAGGCACGCAAAGCTCCTACGAGCAGTACTTC
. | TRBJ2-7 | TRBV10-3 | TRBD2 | CAISDLSGRPYEQYF | TGTGCCATCAGTGACCTTAGCGGGAGACCCTACGAGCAGTACTTC
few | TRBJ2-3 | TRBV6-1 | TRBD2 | CASSYLAGSVDTQYF | TGTGCCAGCAGCTATCTAGCGGGATCGGTAGATACGCAGTATTTT
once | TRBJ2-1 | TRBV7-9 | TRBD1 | CASSPNFGTGRNEQFF | TGTGCCAGCAGTCCAAACTTTGGGACAGGGAGGAATGAGCAGTTCTTC
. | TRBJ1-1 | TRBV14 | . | CASSSGRTEAFF | TGTGCCAGCAGCTCTGGCAGGACTGAAGCTTTCTTT
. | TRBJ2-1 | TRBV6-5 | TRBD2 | CASSYSPLGGEYNEQFF | TGTGCCAGCAGTTACTCCCCACTGGGGGGGGAATACAATGAGCAGTTCTTC
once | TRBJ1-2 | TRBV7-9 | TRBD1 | CASSLGPGTGDGYTF | TGTGCCAGCAGCTTAGGCCCCGGGACAGGGGATGGCTACACCTTC
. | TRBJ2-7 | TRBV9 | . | CASSSGANYEQYF | TGTGCCAGCAGCTCTGGGGCAAACTACGAGCAGTACTTC
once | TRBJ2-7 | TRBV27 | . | CASSLSLGTIKYYEQYF | TGTGCCAGCAGCCTGTCGCTGGGGACAATAAAATACTACGAGCAGTACTTC
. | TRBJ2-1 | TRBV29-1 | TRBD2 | CSVDPEGTRVDEQFF | TGCAGCGTTGATCCTGAAGGGACTAGAGTCGATGAGCAGTTCTTC
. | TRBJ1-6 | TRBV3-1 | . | CASSQTDNSPLHF | TGTGCCAGCAGCCAAACAGATAATTCACCCCTCCACTTT
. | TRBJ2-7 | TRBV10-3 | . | CAISGVVSGYEQYF | TGTGCCATCAGTGGGGTGGTTTCAGGCTACGAGCAGTACTTC
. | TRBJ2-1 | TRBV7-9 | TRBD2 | CASSPQPGLAPHNEQFF | TGTGCCAGCAGCCCCCAACCGGGACTAGCGCCCCACAATGAGCAGTTCTTC
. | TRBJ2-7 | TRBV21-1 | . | CASSNTRFLGTRRPYEQYF | TGTGCCAGCAGCAACACTCGCTTCTTGGGCACCCGGCGGCCCTACGAGCAGTACTTC
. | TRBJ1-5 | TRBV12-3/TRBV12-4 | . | CASSPGAYQPQHF | TGTGCCAGCAGCCCCGGGGCATATCAGCCCCAGCATTTT
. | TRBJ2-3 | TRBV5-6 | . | CASSPLGESTDTQYF | TGTGCCAGCAGCCCTCTCGGAGAAAGCACAGATACGCAGTATTTT
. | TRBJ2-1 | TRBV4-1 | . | CASSAGEGEQFF | TGCGCCAGCAGCGCAGGGGAGGGTGAGCAGTTCTTC
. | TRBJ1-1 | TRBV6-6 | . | CASRNRDTNTEAFF | TGTGCCAGCAGGAACCGGGACACCAACACTGAAGCTTTCTTT
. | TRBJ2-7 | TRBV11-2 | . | CASSLSKLAYEQYF | TGTGCCAGCAGCTTATCGAAGTTGGCTTACGAGCAGTACTTC
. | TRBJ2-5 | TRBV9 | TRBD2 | CASSGEGTQYF | TGTGCCAGCAGCGGGGAGGGGACCCAGTACTTC
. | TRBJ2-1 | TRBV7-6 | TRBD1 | CASSLGDRGYNEQFF | TGTGCCAGCAGCTTAGGGGACAGGGGTTACAATGAGCAGTTCTTC
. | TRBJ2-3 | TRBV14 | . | CASSHDVDTQYF | TGTGCCAGCAGCCACGATGTAGATACGCAGTATTTT
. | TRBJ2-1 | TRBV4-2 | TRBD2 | CASSGLAGWGNEQFF | TGTGCCAGCTCTGGACTAGCGGGATGGGGGAATGAGCAGTTCTTC
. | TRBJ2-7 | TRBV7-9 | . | CASSPPQGYEQYF | TGTGCCAGCAGCCCCCCTCAGGGGTACGAGCAGTACTTC
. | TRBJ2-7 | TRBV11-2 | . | CASSLIRRGYEQYF | TGTGCCAGCAGCTTAATAAGACGGGGATACGAGCAGTACTTC
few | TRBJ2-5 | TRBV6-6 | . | CASSYGGGQETQYF | TGTGCCAGCAGTTACGGTGGGGGGCAAGAGACCCAGTACTTC